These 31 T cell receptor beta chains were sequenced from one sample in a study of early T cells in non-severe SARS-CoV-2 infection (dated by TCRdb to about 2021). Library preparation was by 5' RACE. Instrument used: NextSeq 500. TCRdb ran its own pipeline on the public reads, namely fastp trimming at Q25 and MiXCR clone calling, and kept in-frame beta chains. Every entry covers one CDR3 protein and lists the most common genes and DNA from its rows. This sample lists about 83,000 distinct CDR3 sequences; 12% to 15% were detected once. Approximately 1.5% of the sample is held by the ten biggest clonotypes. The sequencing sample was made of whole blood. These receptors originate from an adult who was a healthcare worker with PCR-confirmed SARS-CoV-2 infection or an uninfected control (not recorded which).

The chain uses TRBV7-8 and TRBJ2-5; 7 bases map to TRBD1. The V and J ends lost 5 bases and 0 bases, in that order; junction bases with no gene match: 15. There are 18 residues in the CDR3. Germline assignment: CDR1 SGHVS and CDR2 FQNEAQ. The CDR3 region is CASSGNPGQREYQETQYF. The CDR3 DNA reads TGTGCCAGCAGCGGCAATCCGGGACAGAGGGAGTACCAAGAGACCCAGTACTTC. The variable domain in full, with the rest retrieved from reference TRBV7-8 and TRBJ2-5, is GAGVSQSPRYKVAKRGQDVALRCDPISGHVSLFWYQQALGQGPEFLTYFQNEAQLDKSGLPSDRFFAERPEGSVSTLKIQRTQQEDSAVYLCASSGNPGQREYQETQYFGPGTRLLVL.

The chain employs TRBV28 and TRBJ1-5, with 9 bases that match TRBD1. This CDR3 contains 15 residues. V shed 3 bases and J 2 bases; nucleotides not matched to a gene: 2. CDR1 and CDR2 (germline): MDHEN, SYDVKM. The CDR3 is CASSLTGGGNQPQHF. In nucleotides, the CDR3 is TGTGCCAGCAGTTTGACAGGGGGGGGCAATCAGCCCCAGCATTTT.

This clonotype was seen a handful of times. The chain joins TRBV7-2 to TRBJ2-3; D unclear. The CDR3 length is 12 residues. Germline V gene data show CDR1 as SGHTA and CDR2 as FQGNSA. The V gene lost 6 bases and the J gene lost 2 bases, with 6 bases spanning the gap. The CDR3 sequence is CASSANTDTQYF. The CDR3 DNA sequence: TGTGCCAGCAGTGCAAACACAGATACGCAGTATTTT.

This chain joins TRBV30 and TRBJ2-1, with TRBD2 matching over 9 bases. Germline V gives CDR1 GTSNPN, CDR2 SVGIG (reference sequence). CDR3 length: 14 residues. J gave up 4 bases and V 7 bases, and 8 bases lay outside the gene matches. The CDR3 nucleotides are TGTGCCTCCGTTAGCGGGGGCGATTACAATGAGCAGTTCTTC. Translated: CASVSGGDYNEQFF.

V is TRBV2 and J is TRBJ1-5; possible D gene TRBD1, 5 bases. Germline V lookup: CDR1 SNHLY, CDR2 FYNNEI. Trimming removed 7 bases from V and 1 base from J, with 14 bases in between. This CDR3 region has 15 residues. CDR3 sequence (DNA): TGTGCCAGCATGGAGGACATCCCCAGCAATCAGCCCCAGCATTTT. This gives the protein CASMEDIPSNQPQHF.

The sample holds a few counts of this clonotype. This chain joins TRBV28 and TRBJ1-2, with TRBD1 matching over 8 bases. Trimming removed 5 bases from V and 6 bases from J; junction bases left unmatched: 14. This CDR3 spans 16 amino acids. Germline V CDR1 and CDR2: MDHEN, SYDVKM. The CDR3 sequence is CASSQWGQAAIDGYTF. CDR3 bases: TGTGCCAGCAGTCAATGGGGACAGGCGGCAATCGATGGCTACACCTTC.

The CDR3 spells CASSGGSTDTQYF. CDR3 DNA: TGTGCCAGCAGCGGCGGGAGCACAGATACGCAGTATTTT. The chain uses TRBV9 and TRBJ2-3; weak D call: TRBD2 (5 bases). The V gene lost 3 bases and the J gene lost 0 bases, with 5 bases spanning the gap. Germline V gene data show CDR1 as SGDLS and CDR2 as YYNGEE. The CDR3 loop spans 13 amino acids.

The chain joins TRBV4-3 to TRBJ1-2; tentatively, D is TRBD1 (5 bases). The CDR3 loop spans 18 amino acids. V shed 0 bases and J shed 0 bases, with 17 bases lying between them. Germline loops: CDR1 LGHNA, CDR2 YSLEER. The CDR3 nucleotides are TGCGCCAGCAGCCAAGATGTACGTGGGGCCGGCGCTAACTATGGCTACACCTTC. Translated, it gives CASSQDVRGAGANYGYTF.

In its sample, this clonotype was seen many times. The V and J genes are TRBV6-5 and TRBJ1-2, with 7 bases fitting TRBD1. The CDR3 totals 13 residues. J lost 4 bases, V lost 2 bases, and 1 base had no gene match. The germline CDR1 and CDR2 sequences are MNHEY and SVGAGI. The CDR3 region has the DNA TGTGCCAGCAGTTACCGGGACAGCTATGGCTACACCTTC. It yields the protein CASSYRDSYGYTF.

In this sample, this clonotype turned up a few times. CDR3 sequence reads: CASTLLADTGELFF. The CDR3 coding sequence is TGCGCCAGCACCTTACTAGCGGACACCGGGGAGCTGTTTTTT. The chain carries TRBV5-1 and TRBJ2-2, with TRBD2 identical over 8 bases. After removal of 6 bases from V and 3 bases from J, the junction contained 4 bases not matched to a gene. This CDR3 spans 14 amino acids. The germline gives CDR1 SGHRS, CDR2 YFSETQ. The full variable domain, in which reference TRBV5-1 and TRBJ2-2 provide the parts outside the CDR3, is KAGVTQTPRYLIKTRGQQVTLSCSPISGHRSVSWYQQTPGQGLQFLFEYFSETQRNKGNFPGRFSGRQFSNSRSEMNVSTLELGDSALYLCASTLLADTGELFFGEGSRLTVL.

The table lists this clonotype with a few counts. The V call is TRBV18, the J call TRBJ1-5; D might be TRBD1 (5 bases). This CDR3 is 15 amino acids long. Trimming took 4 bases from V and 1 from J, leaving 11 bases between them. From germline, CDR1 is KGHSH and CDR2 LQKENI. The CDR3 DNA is TGTGCCAGCTCACGGGACCAGGGCAGCAATCAGCCCCAGCATTTT. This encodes CASSRDQGSNQPQHF.

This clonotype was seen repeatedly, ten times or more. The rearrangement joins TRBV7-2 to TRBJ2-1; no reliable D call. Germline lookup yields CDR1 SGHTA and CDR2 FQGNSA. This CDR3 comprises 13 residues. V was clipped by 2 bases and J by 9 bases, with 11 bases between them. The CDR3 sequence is CASSLRLPREQFF. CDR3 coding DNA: TGTGCCAGCAGCTTAAGACTCCCTCGTGAGCAGTTCTTC.

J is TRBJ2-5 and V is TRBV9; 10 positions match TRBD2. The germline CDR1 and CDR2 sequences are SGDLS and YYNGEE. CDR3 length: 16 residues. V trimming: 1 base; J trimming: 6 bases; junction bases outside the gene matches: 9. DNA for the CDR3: TGTGCCAGCAGCGTAACCTCAGGACTAGCGGTGCAGACCCAGTACTTC. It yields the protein CASSVTSGLAVQTQYF.

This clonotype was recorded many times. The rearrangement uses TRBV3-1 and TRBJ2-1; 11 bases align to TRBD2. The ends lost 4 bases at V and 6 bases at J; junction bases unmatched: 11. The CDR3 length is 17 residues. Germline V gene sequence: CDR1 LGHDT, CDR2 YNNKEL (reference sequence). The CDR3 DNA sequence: TGTGCCAGCAGCCCAGTGACTAGCGGGGTGGTTTTCAATGAGCAGTTCTTC. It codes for CASSPVTSGVVFNEQFF.

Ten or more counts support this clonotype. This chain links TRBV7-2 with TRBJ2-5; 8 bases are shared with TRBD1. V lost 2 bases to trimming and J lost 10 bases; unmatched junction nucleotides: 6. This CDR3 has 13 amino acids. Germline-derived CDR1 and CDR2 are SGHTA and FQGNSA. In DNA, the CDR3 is TGTGCCAGCAGCTTATCCAGGACAGGGAGCCAGTACTTC. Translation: CASSLSRTGSQYF.

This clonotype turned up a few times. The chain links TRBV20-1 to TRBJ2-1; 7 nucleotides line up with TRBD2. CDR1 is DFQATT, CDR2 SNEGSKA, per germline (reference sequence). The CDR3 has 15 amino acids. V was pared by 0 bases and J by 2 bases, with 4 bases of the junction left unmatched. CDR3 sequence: CSARDAGVAYNEQFF. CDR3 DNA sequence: TGCAGTGCTAGAGATGCGGGGGTCGCCTACAATGAGCAGTTCTTC.

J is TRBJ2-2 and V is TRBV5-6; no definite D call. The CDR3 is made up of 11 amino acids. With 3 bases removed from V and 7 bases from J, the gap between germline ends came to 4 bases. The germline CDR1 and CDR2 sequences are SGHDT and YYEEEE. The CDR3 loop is CASSSVGELFF. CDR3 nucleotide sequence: TGTGCCAGCAGCTCTGTCGGGGAGCTGTTTTTT.

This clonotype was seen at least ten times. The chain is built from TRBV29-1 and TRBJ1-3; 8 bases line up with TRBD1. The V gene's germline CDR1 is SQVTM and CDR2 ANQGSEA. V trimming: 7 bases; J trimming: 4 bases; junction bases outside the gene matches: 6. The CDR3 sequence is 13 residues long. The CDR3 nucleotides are TGCAGCGCCTGGACAGGGCAAGGAAACACCATATATTTT. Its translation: CSAWTGQGNTIYF.

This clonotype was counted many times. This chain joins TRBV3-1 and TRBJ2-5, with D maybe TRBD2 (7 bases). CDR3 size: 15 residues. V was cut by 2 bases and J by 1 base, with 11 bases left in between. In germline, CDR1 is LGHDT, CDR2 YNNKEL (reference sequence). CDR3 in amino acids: CASSQRRGPQETQYF. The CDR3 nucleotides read TGTGCCAGCAGCCAACGGCGGGGGCCCCAAGAGACCCAGTACTTC.

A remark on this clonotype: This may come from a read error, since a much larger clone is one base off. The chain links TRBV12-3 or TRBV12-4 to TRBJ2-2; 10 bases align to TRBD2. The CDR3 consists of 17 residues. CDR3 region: CASSLRLAGATTGEPFF. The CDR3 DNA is TGTGCCAGCAGTTTAAGGCTAGCGGGGGCCACCACCGGGGAGCCGTTTTTT.

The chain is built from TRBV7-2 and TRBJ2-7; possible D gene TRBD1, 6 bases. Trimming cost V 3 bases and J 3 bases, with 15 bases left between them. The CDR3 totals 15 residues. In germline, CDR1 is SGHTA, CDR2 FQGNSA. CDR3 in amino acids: CASSLAGTTIYEQYF. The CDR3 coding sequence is TGTGCCAGCAGCTTGGCCGGGACAACAATCTACGAGCAGTACTTC.

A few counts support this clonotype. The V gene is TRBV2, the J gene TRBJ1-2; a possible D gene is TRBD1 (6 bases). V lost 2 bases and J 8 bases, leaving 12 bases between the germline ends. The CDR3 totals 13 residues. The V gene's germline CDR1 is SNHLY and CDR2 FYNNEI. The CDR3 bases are TGTGCCAGCAGTGAAAATCAGGGGCGAGGCTACACCTTC. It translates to CASSENQGRGYTF.

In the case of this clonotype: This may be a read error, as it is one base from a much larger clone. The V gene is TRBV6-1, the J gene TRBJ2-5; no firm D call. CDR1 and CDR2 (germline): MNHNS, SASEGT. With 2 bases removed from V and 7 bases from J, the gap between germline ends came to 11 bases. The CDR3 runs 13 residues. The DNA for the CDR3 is TGTGCCAGCAGTGAACTCCACCTTTTGACCCAGTACTTC. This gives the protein CASSELHLLTQYF.

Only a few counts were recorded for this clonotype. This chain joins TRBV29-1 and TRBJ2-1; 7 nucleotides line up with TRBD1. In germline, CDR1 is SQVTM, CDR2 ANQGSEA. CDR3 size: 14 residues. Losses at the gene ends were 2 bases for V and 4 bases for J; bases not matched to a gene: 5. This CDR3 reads CSVETGQVYNEQFF. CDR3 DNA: TGCAGCGTTGAAACCGGACAGGTTTACAATGAGCAGTTCTTC.

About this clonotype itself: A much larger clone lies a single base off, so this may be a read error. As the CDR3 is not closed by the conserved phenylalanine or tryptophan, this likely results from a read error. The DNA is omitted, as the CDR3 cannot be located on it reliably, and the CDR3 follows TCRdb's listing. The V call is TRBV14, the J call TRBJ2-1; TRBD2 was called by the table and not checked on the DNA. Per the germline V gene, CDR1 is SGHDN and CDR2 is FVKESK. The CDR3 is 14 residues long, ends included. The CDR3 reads CASSKYIEGTSLFI.

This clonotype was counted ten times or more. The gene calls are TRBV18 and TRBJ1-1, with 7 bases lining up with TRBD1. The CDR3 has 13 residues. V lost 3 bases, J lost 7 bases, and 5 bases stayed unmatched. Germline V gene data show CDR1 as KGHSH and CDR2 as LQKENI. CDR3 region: CASSPRGIDEAFF. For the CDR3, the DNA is TGTGCCAGCTCACCCAGGGGGATTGATGAAGCTTTCTTT.

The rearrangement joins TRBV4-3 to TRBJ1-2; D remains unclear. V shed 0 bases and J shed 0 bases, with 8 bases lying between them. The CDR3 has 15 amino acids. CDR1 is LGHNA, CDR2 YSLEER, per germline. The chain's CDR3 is CASSQETDPNYGYTF. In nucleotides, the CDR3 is TGCGCCAGCAGCCAAGAAACAGACCCTAACTATGGCTACACCTTC.

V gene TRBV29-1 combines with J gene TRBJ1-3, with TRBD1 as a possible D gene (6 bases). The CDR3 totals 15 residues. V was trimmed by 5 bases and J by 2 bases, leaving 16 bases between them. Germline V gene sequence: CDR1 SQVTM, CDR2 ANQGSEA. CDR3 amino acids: CSVRGDLAPGNTIYF. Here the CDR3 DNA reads TGCAGCGTTAGGGGGGACCTTGCTCCTGGAAACACCATATATTTT.

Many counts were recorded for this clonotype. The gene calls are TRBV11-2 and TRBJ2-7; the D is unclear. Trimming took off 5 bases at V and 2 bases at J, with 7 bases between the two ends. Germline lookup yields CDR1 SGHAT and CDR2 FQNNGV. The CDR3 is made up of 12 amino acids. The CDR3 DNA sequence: TGTGCCAGCAGCGGTGGGACCTACGAGCAGTACTTC. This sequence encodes CASSGGTYEQYF.

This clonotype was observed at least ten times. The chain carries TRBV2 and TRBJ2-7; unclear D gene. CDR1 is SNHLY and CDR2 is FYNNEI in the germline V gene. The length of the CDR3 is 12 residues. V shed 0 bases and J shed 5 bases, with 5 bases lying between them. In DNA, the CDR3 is TGTGCCAGCAGTGAAGCGTCCCACGAGCAGTACTTC. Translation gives CASSEASHEQYF.

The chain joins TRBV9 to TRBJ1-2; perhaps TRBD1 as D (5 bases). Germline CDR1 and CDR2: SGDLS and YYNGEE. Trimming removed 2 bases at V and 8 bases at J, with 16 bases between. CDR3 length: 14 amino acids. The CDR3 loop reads CASSVGVQGQGYTF. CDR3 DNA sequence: TGTGCCAGCAGCGTGGGGGTTCAGGGTCAGGGCTACACCTTC.